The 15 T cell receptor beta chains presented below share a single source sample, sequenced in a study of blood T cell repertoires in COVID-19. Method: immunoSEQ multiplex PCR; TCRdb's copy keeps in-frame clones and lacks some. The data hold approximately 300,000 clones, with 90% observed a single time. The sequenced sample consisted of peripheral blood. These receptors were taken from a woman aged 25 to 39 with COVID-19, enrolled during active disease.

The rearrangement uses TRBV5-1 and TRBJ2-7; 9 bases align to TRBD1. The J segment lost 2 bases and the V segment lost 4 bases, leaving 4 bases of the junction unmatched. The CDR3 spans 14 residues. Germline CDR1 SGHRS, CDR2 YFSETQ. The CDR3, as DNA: TGCGCCAGCAGCCCCGGACAGGGGCCCTACGAGCAGTACTTC. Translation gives CASSPGQGPYEQYF. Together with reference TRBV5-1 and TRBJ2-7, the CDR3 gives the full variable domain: KAGVTQTPRYLIKTRGQQVTLSCSPISGHRSVSWYQQTPGQGLQFLFEYFSETQRNKGNFPGRFSGRQFSNSRSEMNVSTLELGDSALYLCASSPGQGPYEQYFGPGTRLTVT.

As DNA, the CDR3 is TGTGCCACGGCTGAAGACAAAAACATTCAGTACTTC. It translates to CATAEDKNIQYF. The chain has TRBV15 and TRBJ2-4; D not certain. Germline V gene lookup returns CDR1 LNHNV and CDR2 YYDKDF (reference sequence). V lost 9 bases and J lost 3, with 9 bases in between. The CDR3 runs to 12 residues.

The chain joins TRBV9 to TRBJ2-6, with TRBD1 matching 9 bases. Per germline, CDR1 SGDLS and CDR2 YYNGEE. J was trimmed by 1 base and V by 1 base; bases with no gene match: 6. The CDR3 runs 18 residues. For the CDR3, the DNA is TGTGCCAGCAGCGTAAGACAGGGGGAGTTTTCTGGGGCCAACGTCCTGACTTTC. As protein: CASSVRQGEFSGANVLTF.

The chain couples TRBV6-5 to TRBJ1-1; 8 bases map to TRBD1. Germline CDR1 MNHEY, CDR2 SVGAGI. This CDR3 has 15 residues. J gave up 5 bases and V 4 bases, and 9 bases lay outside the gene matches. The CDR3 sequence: CASSFTGGTGTEAFF. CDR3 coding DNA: TGTGCCAGCAGTTTCACAGGGGGTACGGGAACTGAAGCTTTCTTT.

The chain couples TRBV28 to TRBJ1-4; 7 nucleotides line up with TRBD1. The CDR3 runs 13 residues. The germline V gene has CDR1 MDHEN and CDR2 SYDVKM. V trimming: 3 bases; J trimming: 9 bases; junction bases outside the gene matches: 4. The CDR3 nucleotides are TGTGCCAGCAGTTTGCCAGGGGGGAAAAAACTGTTTTTT. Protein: CASSLPGGKKLFF.

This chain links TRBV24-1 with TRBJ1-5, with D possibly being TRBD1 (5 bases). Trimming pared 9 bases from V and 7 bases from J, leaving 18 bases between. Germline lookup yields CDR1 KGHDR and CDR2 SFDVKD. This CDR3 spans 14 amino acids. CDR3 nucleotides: TGTGCCACCCAACGAGTAGGGGCAGGGCAGCCCCAGCATTTT. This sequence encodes CATQRVGAGQPQHF.

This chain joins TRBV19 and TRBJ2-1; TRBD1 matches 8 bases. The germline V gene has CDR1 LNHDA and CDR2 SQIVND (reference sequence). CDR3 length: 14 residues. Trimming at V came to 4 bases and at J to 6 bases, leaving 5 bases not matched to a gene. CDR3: CASSTGQARNEQFF. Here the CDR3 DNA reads TGTGCCAGTAGTACGGGACAGGCACGCAATGAGCAGTTCTTC.

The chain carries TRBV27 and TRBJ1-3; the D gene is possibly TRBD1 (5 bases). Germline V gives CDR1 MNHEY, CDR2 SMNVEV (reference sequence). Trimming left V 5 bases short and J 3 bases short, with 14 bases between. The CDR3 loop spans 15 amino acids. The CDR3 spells CASSVNTGYGNTIYF. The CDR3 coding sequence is TGTGCCAGCAGTGTAAATACAGGTTATGGAAACACCATATATTTT.

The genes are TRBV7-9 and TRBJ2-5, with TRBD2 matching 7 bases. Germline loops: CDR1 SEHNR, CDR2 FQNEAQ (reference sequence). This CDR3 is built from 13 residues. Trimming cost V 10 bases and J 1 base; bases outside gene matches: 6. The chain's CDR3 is CATGGTAQETQYF. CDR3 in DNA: TGTGCCACCGGGGGGACGGCCCAAGAGACCCAGTACTTC.

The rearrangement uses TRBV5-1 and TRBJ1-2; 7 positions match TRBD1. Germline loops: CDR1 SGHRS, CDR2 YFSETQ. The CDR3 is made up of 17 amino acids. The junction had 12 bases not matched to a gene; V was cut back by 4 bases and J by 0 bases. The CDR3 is CASSRWAGGIANYGYTF. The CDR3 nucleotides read TGCGCCAGCAGCCGATGGGCAGGGGGTATTGCTAACTATGGCTACACCTTC.

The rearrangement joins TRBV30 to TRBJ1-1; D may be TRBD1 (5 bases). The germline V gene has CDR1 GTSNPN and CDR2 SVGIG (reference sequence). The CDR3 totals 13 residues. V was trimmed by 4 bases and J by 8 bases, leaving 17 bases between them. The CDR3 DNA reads TGTGCCTGGACCAGCTGGGGAGGGACGGAAGCTTTCTTT. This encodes CAWTSWGGTEAFF. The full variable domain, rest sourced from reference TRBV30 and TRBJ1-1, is SQTIHQWPATLVQPVGSPLSLECTVEGTSNPNLYWYRQAAGRGLQLLFYSVGIGQISSEVPQNLSASRPQDRQFILSSKKLLLSDSGFYLCAWTSWGGTEAFFGQGTRLTVV.

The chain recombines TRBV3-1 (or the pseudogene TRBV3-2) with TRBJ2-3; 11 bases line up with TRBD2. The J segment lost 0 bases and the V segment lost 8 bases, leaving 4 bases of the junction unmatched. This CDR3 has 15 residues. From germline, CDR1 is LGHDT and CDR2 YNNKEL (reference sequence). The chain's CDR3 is CASGTSGLSTDTQYF. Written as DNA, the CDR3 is TGTGCCAGCGGGACTAGCGGACTAAGCACAGATACGCAGTATTTT.

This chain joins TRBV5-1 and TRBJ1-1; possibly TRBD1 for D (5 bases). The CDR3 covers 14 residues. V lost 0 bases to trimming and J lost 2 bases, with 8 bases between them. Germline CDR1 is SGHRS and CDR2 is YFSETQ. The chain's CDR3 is CASSLGRVNTEAFF. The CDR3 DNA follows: TGCGCCAGCAGCTTGGGCAGGGTAAACACTGAAGCTTTCTTT.

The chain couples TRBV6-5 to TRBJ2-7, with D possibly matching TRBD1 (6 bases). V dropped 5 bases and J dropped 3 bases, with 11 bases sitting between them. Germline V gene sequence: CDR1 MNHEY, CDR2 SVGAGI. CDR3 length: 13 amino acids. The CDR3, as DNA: TGTGCCAGCAGTCTAACAGGGCGCTACGAGCAGTACTTC. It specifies CASSLTGRYEQYF.

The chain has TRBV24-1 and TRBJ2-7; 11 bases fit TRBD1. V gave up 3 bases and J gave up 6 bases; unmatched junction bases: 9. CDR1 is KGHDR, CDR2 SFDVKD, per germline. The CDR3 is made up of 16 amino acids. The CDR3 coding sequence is TGTGCCACCAGTGATAGCCAGCCGGGACAGGGGGGCGAGCAGTACTTC. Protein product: CATSDSQPGQGGEQYF.